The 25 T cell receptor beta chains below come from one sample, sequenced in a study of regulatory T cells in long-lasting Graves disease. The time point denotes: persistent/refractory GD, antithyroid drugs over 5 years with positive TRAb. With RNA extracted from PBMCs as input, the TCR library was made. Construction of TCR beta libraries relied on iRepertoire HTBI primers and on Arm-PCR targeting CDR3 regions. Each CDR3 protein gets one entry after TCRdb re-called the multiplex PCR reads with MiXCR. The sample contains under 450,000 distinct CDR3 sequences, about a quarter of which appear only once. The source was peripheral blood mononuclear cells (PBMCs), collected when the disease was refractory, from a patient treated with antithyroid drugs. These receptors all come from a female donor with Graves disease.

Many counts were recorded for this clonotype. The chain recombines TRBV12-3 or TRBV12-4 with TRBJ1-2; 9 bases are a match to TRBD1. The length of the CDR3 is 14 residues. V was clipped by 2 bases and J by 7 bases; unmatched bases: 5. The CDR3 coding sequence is TGTGCCAGCAGTTTAAGACAGGGGGTCGGTGGCTACACCTTC. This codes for CASSLRQGVGGYTF.

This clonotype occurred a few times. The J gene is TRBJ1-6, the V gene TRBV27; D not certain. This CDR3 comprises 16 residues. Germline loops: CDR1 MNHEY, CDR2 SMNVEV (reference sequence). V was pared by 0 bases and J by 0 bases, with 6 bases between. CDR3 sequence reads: CASSLSSSSYNSPLHF. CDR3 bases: TGTGCCAGCAGTTTATCGTCTAGCTCCTATAATTCACCCCTCCACTTT.

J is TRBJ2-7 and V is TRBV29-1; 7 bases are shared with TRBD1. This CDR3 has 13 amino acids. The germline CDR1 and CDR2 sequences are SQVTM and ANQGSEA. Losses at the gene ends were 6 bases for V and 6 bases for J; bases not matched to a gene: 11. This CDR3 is CSVAIGQASEQYF. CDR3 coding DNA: TGCAGCGTAGCCATCGGACAGGCGAGCGAGCAGTACTTC.

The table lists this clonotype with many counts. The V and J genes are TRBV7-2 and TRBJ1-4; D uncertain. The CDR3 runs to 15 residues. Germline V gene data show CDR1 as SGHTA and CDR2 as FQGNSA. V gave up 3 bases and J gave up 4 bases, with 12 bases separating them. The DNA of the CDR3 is TGTGCCAGCAGCTTGACTGGGTCGGGTAATGAAAAACTGTTTTTT. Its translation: CASSLTGSGNEKLFF. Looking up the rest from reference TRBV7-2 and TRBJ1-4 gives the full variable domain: GAGVSQSPSNKVTEKGKDVELRCDPISGHTALYWYRQSLGQGLEFLIYFQGNSAPDKSGLPSDRFSAERTGGSVSTLTIQRTQQEDSAVYLCASSLTGSGNEKLFFGSGTQLSVL.

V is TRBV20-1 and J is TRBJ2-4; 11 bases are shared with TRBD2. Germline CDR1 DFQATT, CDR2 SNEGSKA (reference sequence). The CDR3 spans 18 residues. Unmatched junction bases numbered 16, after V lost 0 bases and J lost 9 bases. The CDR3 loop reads CSARDIKGLAGGLGIQYF. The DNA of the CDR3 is TGCAGTGCTAGAGATATAAAGGGTTTAGCGGGAGGGCTAGGCATTCAGTACTTC.

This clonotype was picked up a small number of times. CDR3 coding DNA: TGTGCCAGCCAGAGCAATCAGCCCCAGCATTTT. It encodes CASQSNQPQHF. This chain joins TRBV28 and TRBJ1-5; D not resolved. Between the trimmed V and J ends, which lost 8 bases and 1 base, there was a span of 3 bases. The CDR3 spans 11 residues. Germline V gene data show CDR1 as MDHEN and CDR2 as SYDVKM.

This CDR3 reads CASSVTGMRGETQYF. DNA of the CDR3: TGCGCCAGCAGCGTTACAGGGATGCGGGGAGAGACCCAGTACTTC. This chain joins TRBV5-1 and TRBJ2-5; perhaps D is TRBD1 or TRBD2 (6 bases each). CDR1 and CDR2 from the germline V gene are SGHRS and YFSETQ. The V gene lost 4 bases and the J gene lost 4 bases, with 17 bases spanning the gap. CDR3 length: 15 residues.

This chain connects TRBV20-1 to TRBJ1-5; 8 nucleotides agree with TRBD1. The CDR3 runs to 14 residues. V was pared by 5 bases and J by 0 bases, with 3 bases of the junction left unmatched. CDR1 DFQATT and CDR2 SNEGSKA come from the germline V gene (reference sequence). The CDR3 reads CSAGQGLSNQPQHF. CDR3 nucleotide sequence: TGCAGTGCTGGACAGGGACTTAGCAATCAGCCCCAGCATTTT.

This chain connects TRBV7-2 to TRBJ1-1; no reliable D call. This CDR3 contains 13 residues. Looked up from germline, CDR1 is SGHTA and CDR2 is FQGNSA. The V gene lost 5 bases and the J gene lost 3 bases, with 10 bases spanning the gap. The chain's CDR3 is CASSPNSYTEAFF. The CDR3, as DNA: TGTGCCAGCAGCCCGAATTCATACACTGAAGCTTTCTTT.

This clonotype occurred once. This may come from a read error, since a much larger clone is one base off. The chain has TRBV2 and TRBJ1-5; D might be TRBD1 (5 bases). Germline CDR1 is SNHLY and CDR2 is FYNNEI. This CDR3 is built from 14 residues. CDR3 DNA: TGTGCCGGCAGTGAAGAGGCAGGGAATCAGCCCCAGCATTTT. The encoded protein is CAGSEEAGNQPQHF.

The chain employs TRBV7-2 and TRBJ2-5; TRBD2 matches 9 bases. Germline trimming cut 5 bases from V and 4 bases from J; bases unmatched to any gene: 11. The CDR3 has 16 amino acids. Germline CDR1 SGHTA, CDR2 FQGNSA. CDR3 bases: TGTGCCAGCAGCGAGGGCGGGAGGGCCCCGGGAGAGACCCAGTACTTC. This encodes CASSEGGRAPGETQYF.

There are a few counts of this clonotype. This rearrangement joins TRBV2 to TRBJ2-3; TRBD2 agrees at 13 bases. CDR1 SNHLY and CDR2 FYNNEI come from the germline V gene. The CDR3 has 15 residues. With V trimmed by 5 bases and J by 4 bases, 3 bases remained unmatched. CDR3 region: CASSRTSGSADTQYF. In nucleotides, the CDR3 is TGTGCCAGCAGTCGGACTAGCGGGAGCGCAGATACGCAGTATTTT.

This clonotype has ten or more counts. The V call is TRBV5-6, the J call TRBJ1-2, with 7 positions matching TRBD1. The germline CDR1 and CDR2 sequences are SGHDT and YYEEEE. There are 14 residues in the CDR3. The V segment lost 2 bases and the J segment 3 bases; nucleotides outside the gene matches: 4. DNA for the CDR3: TGTGCCAGCAGCTTTGGGCAGGGGGACTATGGCTACACCTTC. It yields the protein CASSFGQGDYGYTF.

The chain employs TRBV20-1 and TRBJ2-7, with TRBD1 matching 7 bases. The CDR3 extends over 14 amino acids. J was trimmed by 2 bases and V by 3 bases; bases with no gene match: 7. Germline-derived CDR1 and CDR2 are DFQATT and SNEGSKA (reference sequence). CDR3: CSASRDRTTYEQYF. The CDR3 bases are TGCAGTGCTAGTAGGGACAGAACCACCTACGAGCAGTACTTC.

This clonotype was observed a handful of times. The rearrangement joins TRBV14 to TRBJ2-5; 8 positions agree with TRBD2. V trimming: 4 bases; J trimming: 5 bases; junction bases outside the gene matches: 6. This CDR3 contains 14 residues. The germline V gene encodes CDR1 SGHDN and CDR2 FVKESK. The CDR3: CASSPSGRKETQYF. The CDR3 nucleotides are TGTGCCAGCAGCCCCAGCGGGAGAAAGGAGACCCAGTACTTC.

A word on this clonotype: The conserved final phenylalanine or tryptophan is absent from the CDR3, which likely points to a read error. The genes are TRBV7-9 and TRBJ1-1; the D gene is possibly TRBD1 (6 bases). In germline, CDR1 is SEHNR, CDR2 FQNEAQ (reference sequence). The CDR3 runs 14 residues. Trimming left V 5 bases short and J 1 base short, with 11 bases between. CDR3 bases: TGTGCCAGCAGCACAGGGCCCCAGAACACTGAAGCTTTCCTT. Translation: CASSTGPQNTEAFL.

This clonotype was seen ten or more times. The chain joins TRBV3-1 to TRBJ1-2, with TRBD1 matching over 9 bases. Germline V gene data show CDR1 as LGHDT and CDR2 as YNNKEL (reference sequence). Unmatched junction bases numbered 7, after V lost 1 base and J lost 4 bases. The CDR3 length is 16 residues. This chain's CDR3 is CASSQGRTGGIYGYTF. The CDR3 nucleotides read TGTGCCAGCAGCCAAGGGAGAACAGGGGGCATCTATGGCTACACCTTC.

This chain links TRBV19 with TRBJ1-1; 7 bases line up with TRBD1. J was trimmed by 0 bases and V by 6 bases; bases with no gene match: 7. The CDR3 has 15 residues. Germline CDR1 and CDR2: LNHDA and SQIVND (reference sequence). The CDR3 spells CASRDSTGVNTEAFF. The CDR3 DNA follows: TGTGCCAGTAGAGATTCAACAGGGGTGAACACTGAAGCTTTCTTT.

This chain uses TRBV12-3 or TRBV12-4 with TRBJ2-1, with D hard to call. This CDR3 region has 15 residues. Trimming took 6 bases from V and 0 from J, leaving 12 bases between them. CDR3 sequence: CASRGLGSSYNEQFF. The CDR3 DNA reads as TGTGCCAGCAGGGGCTTGGGTAGCTCCTACAATGAGCAGTTCTTC.

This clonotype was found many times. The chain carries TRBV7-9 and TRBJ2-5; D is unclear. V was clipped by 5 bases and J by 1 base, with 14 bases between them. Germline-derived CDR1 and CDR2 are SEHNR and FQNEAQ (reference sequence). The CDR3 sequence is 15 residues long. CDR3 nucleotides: TGTGCCAGCAGCCGCCGGGTAGGGCTCCAAGAGACCCAGTACTTC. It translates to CASSRRVGLQETQYF.

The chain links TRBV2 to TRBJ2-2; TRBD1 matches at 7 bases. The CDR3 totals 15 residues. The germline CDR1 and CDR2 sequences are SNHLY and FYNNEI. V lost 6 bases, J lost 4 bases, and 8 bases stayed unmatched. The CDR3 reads CASSLTGMSTGELFF. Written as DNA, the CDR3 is TGTGCCAGCAGCCTGACAGGGATGAGCACCGGGGAGCTGTTTTTT. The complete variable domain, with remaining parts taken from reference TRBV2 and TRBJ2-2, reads EPEVTQTPSHQVTQMGQEVILRCVPISNHLYFYWYRQILGQKVEFLVSFYNNEISEKSEIFDDQFSVERPDGSNFTLKIRSTKLEDSAMYFCASSLTGMSTGELFFGEGSRLTVL.

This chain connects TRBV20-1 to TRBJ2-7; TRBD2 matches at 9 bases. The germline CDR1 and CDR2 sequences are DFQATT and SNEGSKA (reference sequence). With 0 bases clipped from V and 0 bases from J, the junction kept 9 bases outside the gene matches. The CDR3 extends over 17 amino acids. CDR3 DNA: TGCAGTGCTAGAGACCAAATGACTAGCGGAAACTCCTACGAGCAGTACTTC. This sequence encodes CSARDQMTSGNSYEQYF.

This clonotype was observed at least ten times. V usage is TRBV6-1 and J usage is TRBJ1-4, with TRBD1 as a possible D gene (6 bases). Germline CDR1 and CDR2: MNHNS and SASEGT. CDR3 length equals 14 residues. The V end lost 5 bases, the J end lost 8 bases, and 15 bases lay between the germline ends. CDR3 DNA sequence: TGTGCCAGCAGTAACCCCGGGACATTAGAAAAACTGTTTTTT. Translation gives CASSNPGTLEKLFF.

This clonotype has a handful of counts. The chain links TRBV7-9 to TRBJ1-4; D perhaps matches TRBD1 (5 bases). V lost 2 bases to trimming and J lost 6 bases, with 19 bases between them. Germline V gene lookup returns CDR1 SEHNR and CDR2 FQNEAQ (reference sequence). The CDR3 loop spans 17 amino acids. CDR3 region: CASSLKGYRSKDEKLFF. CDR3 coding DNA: TGTGCCAGCAGCTTAAAGGGGTACAGGTCCAAGGATGAAAAACTGTTTTTT.

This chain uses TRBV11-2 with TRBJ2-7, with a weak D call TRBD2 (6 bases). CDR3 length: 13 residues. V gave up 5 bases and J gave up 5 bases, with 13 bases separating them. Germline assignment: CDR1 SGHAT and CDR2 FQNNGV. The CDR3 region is CASSALRGDEQYF. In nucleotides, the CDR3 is TGTGCCAGCAGCGCGCTACGCGGGGACGAGCAGTACTTC.